These T cell receptor beta chains were read from a single sample in a study of T cell repertoires in cytomegalovirus infection. For these receptors, no antigen is known. In TCRdb, the reads were re-called with MiXCR into one record per CDR3 protein. The sample records around 900,000 distinct CDR3 sequences, about a third being singletons. The specimen comprised cultured CD8+ T cells from PBMCs, sampled from culture after CMV antigen stimulation. The source is a human donor in good health (CMV status not recorded). Some clones in this sample may be carry-over from other donors' samples. Each CDR3 is given with its conserved first and last residue. Fields, in order: V gene, D gene, J gene, clone size, CDR3 protein, CDR3 DNA. A D gene is named only where the DNA matches it firmly. The size of a clone is reported for some rows only, either as once, few or many, or as a class for expanded clones.

>TRBV28|NA|TRBJ1-5|NA
CASNPTSSKNQPQHF
TGTGCCAGCAACCCGACGAGCAGTAAGAATCAGCCCCAGCATTTT
>TRBV7-8|NA|TRBJ2-7|many
CASSPEAGASYEQYF
TGTGCCAGCAGCCCGGAGGCAGGGGCTTCCTACGAGCAGTACTTC
>TRBV7-8|TRBD2|TRBJ2-5|few
CASSRTSLEQETQYF
TGTGCCAGCAGCCGGACTAGCCTTGAACAAGAGACCCAGTACTTC
>TRBV4-2|NA|TRBJ2-1|NA
CASSPLGGGLDEQFF
TGTGCCAGCAGCCCACTAGGGGGGGGGCTCGACGAGCAGTTCTTC
>TRBV18|TRBD1|TRBJ2-7|NA
CASSPNDRGIDYEQYF
TGTGCCAGCTCACCGAACGACAGGGGAATTGACTACGAGCAGTACTTC
>TRBV5-5|TRBD1|TRBJ2-2|NA
CASSFGQGFGELFF
TGTGCCAGCAGCTTCGGACAGGGATTCGGGGAGCTGTTTTTT
>TRBV19|TRBD1|TRBJ1-5|NA
CTSTAIQRGQGDISNQPQHF
TGTACCAGTACCGCAATTCAAAGGGGACAGGGGGACATAAGCAATCAGCCCCAGCATTTT
>TRBV6-8|TRBD1|TRBJ2-2|NA
CASRSRFGTDGDTGELIF
TGTGCCAGCAGATCCCGGTTTGGGACAGACGGAGACACCGGGGAGCTGATTTTT
>TRBV20-1|TRBD2|TRBJ2-5|NA
CSARRLAGGILWTQYF
TGCAGTGCTAGAAGACTAGCGGGGGGAATTTTGTGGACCCAGTACTTC
>TRBV4-1|TRBD1|TRBJ2-5|few
CASSFRQGVFQETQYF
TGCGCCAGCAGCTTCCGACAGGGGGTCTTCCAAGAGACCCAGTACTTC
>TRBV7-9|TRBD1|TRBJ2-1|NA
CASSSTGGNSYNEQFF
TGTGCCAGCAGCTCGACAGGGGGAAATAGTTACAATGAGCAGTTCTTC
>TRBV15|NA|TRBJ1-1|few
CATSRDKLPVGDIEAFF
TGTGCCACCAGCAGAGATAAACTCCCGGTAGGGGACATTGAAGCTTTCTTT
>TRBV12-3/TRBV12-4|TRBD1|TRBJ2-1|NA
CANRGEAVSNEQFF
TGTGCCAACAGGGGGGAGGCTGTCAGCAATGAGCAGTTCTTC
>TRBV7-6|NA|TRBJ2-5|NA
CASSLALGQETQYF
TGTGCTAGCAGCTTAGCGCTAGGGCAAGAGACCCAGTACTTC
>TRBV15|NA|TRBJ1-1|few
CATSGTRRVRGAFF
TGTGCCACCAGCGGGACCCGACGCGTGCGGGGAGCTTTCTTT
>TRBV7-8|NA|TRBJ2-1|many
CASSTPGEAYNEQFF
TGTGCCAGCAGCACCCCGGGGGAGGCCTACAATGAGCAGTTCTTC
>TRBV7-6|TRBD1|TRBJ2-3|NA
CASSSDRATDTQYF
TGTGCCAGCAGTTCGGACAGGGCCACAGATACGCAGTATTTT
>TRBV28|NA|TRBJ1-1|few
CASSLRASPSGPNTEAFF
TGTGCCAGCAGTTTAAGGGCATCGCCCAGTGGGCCGAACACTGAAGCTTTCTTT
>TRBV7-9|NA|TRBJ1-2|many
CASSFVGRLEDGYTF
TGTGCCAGCAGCTTTGTTGGACGCCTTGAGGATGGCTACACCTTC
>TRBV6-5|TRBD1|TRBJ1-4|few
CASRQARGATNEKLFF
TGTGCCAGCAGGCAAGCCAGGGGGGCAACTAATGAAAAACTGTTTTTT
>TRBV5-5|TRBD2|TRBJ2-7|once
CASSLTRASGGSWGEQYF
TGTGCCAGCAGCTTGACCCGGGCTAGCGGGGGGTCTTGGGGCGAGCAGTACTTC
>TRBV20-1|TRBD1|TRBJ1-2|few
CSASPPGQLINYGYTF
TGCAGTGCTAGCCCCCCGGGACAGCTTATAAACTATGGCTACACCTTC
>TRBV4-2|TRBD2|TRBJ2-2|few
CASSQASGGFNGELFF
TGTGCCAGCAGCCAAGCCAGCGGGGGTTTTAACGGGGAGCTGTTTTTT
>TRBV7-2|NA|TRBJ2-7|many
CASSFNTPYEQYF
TGTGCCAGCAGCTTTAACACCCCCTACGAGCAGTACTTC
>TRBV6-2/TRBV6-3|TRBD1|TRBJ2-5|NA
CASSEYRTGGAETQYF
TGTGCCAGCAGTGAATACAGGACAGGGGGCGCAGAGACCCAGTACTTC
>TRBV12-3/TRBV12-4|TRBD1|TRBJ1-1|many
CASSGTGMNTEAFF
TGTGCCAGCAGTGGGACAGGGATGAACACTGAAGCTTTCTTT
>TRBV15|TRBD2|TRBJ2-5|NA
CATSSSGTNETQYF
TGTGCCACCAGCAGTAGCGGGACAAACGAGACCCAGTACTTC
>TRBV7-9|TRBD2|TRBJ2-1|few
CASSPAGGPNNEQFF
TGTGCCAGCAGTCCAGCGGGGGGGCCTAACAATGAGCAGTTCTTC
>TRBV7-9|TRBD1|TRBJ2-7|many
CASSSGQGARMNEQYF
TGTGCCAGCAGCTCGGGACAGGGGGCTCGAATGAACGAGCAGTACTTC
>TRBV7-8|TRBD2|TRBJ2-1|many
CASSSYSGGARNEQFF
TGTGCCAGCAGCTCCTATAGCGGGGGGGCTCGCAATGAGCAGTTCTTC
>TRBV6-1|NA|TRBJ2-5|NA
CASWPSGYQETQYF
TGTGCCAGCTGGCCCTCCGGGTACCAAGAGACCCAGTACTTC
>TRBV7-8|NA|TRBJ1-4|few
CASTPGPANEKLFF
TGTGCCAGCACGCCCGGTCCGGCTAATGAAAAACTGTTTTTT
>TRBV5-4|TRBD2|TRBJ2-5|few
CASSPRGASGGASGETQYF
TGTGCCAGCAGCCCCCGAGGCGCTAGCGGGGGGGCCTCGGGAGAGACCCAGTACTTC
>TRBV27|TRBD1|TRBJ2-7|NA
CASRPGTGLYEQYF
TGTGCCAGCAGGCCCGGGACAGGGCTCTACGAGCAGTACTTC
>TRBV4-1|NA|TRBJ1-1|many
CASSQGTNTEAFF
TGTGCCAGCAGCCAGGGTACGAACACTGAAGCTTTCTTT